Given below is one T cell receptor (beta chain) in context. Antigen unknown. This record belongs to a study of type 1 regulatory T cells. At the level of the study: T-allo10 is a Tr1-enriched, alloantigen-specific CD4 T cell product made in vitro. Study conclusions and caveats: Compared with non-Tr1 cells, Tr1 cells showed a narrower TCR repertoire.

The CDR3 has 15 residues. The V gene's germline CDR1 is DFQATT and CDR2 SNEGSKA (reference sequence). Trimming cost V 6 bases and J 6 bases; bases outside gene matches: 9. TCRdb called the reads again in MiXCR, with one record for every CDR3 protein. The repertoire consists of tens of thousands of distinct CDR3 sequences, with around 20% occurring once and the leading ten covering more than 6.5%. The material sequenced was cultured type 1 regulatory T (Tr1) cells, either the whole culture or a sorted fraction (not recorded which). This rearrangement joins TRBV20-1 to TRBJ1-6; 9 bases are shared with TRBD1. This clonotype was obtained from a human donor in good health. The CDR3 DNA sequence: TGCAGTGCAAGATCACAGGGGGCAGTTAATTCACCCCTCCACTTT. This sequence encodes CSARSQGAVNSPLHF.